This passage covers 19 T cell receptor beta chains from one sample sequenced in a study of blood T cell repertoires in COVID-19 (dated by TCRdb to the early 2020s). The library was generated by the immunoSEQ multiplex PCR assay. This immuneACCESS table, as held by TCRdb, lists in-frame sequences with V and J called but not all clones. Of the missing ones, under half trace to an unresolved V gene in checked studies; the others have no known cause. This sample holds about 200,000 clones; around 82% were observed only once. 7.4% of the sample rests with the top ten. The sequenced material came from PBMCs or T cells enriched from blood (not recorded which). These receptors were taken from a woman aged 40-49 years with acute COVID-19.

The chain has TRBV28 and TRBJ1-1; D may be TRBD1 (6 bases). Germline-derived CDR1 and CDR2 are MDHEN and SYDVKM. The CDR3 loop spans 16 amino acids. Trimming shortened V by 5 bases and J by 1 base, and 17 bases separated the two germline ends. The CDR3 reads CASSAEQGRGNTEAFF. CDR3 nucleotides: TGTGCCAGCAGTGCAGAACAGGGTCGGGGGAACACTGAAGCTTTCTTT.

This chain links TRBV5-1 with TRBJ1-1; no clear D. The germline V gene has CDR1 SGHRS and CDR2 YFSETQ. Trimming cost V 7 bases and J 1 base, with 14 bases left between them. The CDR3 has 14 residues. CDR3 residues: CASRGGGTNTEAFF. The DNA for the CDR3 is TGCGCCAGCCGGGGAGGAGGAACGAACACTGAAGCTTTCTTT. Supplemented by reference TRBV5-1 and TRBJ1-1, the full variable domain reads KAGVTQTPRYLIKTRGQQVTLSCSPISGHRSVSWYQQTPGQGLQFLFEYFSETQRNKGNFPGRFSGRQFSNSRSEMNVSTLELGDSALYLCASRGGGTNTEAFFGQGTRLTVV.

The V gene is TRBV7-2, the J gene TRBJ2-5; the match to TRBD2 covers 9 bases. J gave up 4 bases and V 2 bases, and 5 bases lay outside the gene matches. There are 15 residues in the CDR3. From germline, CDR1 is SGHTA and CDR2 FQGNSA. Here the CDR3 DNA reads TGTGCCAGCAGCTTAAGTGGCGGGAGGGGAGAGACCCAGTACTTC. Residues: CASSLSGGRGETQYF.

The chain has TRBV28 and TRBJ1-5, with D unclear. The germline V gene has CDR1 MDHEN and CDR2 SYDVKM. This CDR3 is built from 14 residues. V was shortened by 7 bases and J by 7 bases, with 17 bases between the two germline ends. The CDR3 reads CASTPVGREQPQHF. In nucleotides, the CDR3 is TGTGCCAGCACCCCAGTGGGCCGGGAACAGCCCCAGCATTTT.

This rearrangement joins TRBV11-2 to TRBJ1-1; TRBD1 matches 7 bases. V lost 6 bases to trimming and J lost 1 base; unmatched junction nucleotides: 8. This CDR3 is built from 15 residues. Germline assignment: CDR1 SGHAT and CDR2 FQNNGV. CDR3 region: CASRSLRTGNTEAFF. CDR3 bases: TGTGCCAGCAGGTCCCTCAGGACAGGGAACACTGAAGCTTTCTTT. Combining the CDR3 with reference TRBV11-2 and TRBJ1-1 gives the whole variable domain EAGVAQSPRYKIIEKRQSVAFWCNPISGHATLYWYQQILGQGPKLLIQFQNNGVVDDSQLPKDRFSAERLKGVDSTLKIQPAKLEDSAVYLCASRSLRTGNTEAFFGQGTRLTVV.

The CDR3 nucleotides are TGTGCCACCCGGAGGGGAGGGGTTGAGAATCAGCCCCAGCATTTT. Translated, it gives CATRRGGVENQPQHF. This chain connects TRBV19 to TRBJ1-5; D is perhaps TRBD1 (5 bases). Trimming removed 10 bases at V and 4 bases at J, with 20 bases between. CDR1 is LNHDA and CDR2 is SQIVND in the germline V gene (reference sequence). The CDR3 is 15 amino acids.

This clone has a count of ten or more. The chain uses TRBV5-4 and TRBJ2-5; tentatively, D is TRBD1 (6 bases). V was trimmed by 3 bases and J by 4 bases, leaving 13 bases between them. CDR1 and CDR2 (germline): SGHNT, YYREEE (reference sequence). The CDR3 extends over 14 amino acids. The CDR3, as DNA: TGTGCCAGCAGCTCCGGACAGAACCCAGAGACCCAGTACTTC. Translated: CASSSGQNPETQYF.

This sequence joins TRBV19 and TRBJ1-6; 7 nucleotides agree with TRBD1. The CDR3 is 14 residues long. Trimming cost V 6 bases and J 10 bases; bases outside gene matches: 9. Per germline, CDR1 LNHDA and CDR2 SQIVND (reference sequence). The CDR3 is CASRKQGSGSPLHF. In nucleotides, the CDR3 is TGTGCCAGTAGAAAACAGGGGTCCGGGTCACCCCTCCACTTT.

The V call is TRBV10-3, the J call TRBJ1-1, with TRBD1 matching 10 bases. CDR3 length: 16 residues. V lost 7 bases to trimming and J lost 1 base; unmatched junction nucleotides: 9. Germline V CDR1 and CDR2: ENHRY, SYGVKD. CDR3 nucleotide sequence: TGTGCCATCACCCCAGGGGACAGGGGCGGGAACACTGAAGCTTTCTTT. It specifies CAITPGDRGGNTEAFF.

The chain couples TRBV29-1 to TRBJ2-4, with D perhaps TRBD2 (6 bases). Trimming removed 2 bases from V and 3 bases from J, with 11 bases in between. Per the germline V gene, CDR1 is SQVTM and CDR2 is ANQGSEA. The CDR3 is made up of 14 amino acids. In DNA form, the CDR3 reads TGCAGCGTTGAACAGGTGGGGGGCAAAAACATTCAGTACTTC. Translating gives CSVEQVGGKNIQYF.

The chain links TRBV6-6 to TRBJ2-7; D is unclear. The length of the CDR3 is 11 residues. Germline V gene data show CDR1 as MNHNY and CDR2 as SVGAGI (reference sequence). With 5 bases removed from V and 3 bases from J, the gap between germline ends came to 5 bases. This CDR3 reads CASSNSYEQYF. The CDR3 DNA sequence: TGTGCCAGCAGTAATAGCTACGAGCAGTACTTC.

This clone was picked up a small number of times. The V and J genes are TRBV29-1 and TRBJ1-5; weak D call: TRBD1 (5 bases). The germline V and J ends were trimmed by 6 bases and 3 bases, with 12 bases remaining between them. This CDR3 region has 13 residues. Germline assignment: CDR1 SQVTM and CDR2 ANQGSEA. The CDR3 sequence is CSVRASYNQPQHF. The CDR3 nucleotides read TGCAGCGTCAGGGCTTCCTACAATCAGCCCCAGCATTTT.

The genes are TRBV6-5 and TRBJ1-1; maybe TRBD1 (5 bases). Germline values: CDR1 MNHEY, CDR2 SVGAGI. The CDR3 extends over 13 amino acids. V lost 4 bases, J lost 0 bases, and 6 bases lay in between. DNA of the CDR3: TGTGCCAGCAGTTCACAGGTGAACACTGAAGCTTTCTTT. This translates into CASSSQVNTEAFF.

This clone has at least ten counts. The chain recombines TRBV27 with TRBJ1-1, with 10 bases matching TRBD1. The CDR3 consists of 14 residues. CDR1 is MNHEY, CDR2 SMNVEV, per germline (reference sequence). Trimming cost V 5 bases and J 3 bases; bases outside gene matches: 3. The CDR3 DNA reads TGTGCCAGCAGTCGGGACAGGGGTTACACTGAAGCTTTCTTT. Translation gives CASSRDRGYTEAFF.

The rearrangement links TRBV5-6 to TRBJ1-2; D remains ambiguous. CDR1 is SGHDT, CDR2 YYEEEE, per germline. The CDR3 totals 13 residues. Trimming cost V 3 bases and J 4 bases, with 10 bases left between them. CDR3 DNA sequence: TGTGCCAGCAGCTCCGGTAATGGCTATGGCTACACCTTC. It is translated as CASSSGNGYGYTF.

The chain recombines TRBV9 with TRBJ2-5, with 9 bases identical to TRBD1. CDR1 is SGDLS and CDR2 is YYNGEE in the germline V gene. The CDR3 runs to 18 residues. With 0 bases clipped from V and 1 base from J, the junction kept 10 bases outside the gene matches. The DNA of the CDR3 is TGTGCCAGCAGCGTAGGACAGGGGGTTGACGTGTTCCAAGAGACCCAGTACTTC. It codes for CASSVGQGVDVFQETQYF.

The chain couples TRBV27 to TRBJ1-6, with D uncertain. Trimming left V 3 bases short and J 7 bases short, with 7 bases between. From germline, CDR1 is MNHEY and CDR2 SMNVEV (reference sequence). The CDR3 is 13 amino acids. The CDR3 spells CASSFRRNSPLHF. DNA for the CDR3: TGTGCCAGCAGTTTCCGGAGGAATTCACCCCTCCACTTT.

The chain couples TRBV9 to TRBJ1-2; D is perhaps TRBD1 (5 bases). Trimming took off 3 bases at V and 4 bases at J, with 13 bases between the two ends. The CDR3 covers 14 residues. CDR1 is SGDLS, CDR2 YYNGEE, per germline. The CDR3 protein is CASSGQGQGYGYTF. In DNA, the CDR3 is TGTGCCAGCAGCGGCCAGGGTCAGGGCTATGGCTACACCTTC.

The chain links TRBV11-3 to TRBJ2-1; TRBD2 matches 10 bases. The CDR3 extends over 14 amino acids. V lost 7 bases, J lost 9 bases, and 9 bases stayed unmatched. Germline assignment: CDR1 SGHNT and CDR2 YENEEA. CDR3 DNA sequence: TGTGCCAGCACCGTAGCGGGGGGCCGGGGTGAGCAGTTCTTC. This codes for CASTVAGGRGEQFF.